The present T cell receptor (beta chain) was sequenced within a study of blood T cell repertoires in COVID-19 (dated by TCRdb to between 2020 and 2021). Regarding the study in general: Samples from collaborators originated in the United States, Italy and Spain and spanned both the acute and convalescent phases of COVID-19. The prospective study material was composed of cDNA or gDNA derived from T cells, B-cell-depleted T cells, or PBMCs. Deeply sampled blood TCRbeta repertoires from subjects exposed to, actively infected with, or recovered from COVID-19 were included in the dataset. The repertoires were released in a freely available public database meant as a resource for research on the immune response to SARS-CoV-2. The samples were drawn from two sources: the first 160 participants of the ongoing ImmuneRACE study, and 1,000 to 1,500 subjects contributed by 6 global collaborators. The sample metadata nearly always contained a de-identified subject ID, COVID-19 status, age in years and sex. Where HLA class I and class II types were available, the types were taken from metadata supplied by the sample provider, not from assay-based typing.

Each collaborating institution followed its own protocols to collect whole blood in K2EDTA tubes. For TCRbeta analysis, collaborators shipped samples in one of three forms: frozen whole blood, isolated PBMCs, or DNA extracted from either of those sample types. Results and caveats for the whole study, not just this receptor: The quantity of clinical and demographic metadata differed by source and by participant and was supplied without curation.

V drops 3 bases and J drops 2 bases, leaving 11 bases in between. Per the germline V gene (reference sequence), MNHEY is the CDR1 and SMNVEV is the CDR2. The CDR3 contains 15 residues, cysteine and phenylalanine counted. Only the CDR3 part of the read is kept: 45 bases, read in frame from the first base. The immunoSEQ Assay, a bias-controlled multiplex PCR, was used to amplify TCRbeta CDR3 regions from genomic DNA. Under the source paper's analysis protocol: Within the assay, amplification of reference gene primers was used to estimate how many nucleated cells each sample contained. To quantify the absolute abundance of each unique TCRbeta CDR3 rearrangement, sequence reads were collapsed and filtered. Productive Simpson clonality was computed per sample as the square root of Simpson's diversity index over productive rearrangements. The source is immuneACCESS, and TCRdb retained only in-frame sequences with V and J called. Part of the clones is not carried over; for the studies checked, unresolved V genes explain less than half of this, and the remainder is unexplained. The D gene and trimming were derived from the DNA, and the V and J assignments and clone size from that table. The sample table holds about 36,000 clones, of which over 80% were seen once. The ten largest clonotypes hold under 15% of the sample.

Note on this clone: Its target antigen remains unknown. The input lacks base qualities; no much larger clone sits a single base away.

In this chain, TRBV27 is recombined with TRBJ1-3; no D gene call is confident. This clonotype was obtained from a human donor in a cohort sampled during active COVID-19. The material sequenced was peripheral blood. The sequence in DNA is TGTGCCAGCAGTTTGGGGAGGGCTGCTGGAAACACCATATATTTT. This is translated as CASSLGRAAGNTIYF.